This T cell receptor (beta chain) was profiled in a study of CD8+ T cells in alopecia areata. Findings and limits, study-wide: Tissue-resident alphabeta T cells belonging to normal skin likewise get sequenced within scalp specimens. The study found higher clonality in lesional than normal scalp, especially in alopecia totalis/universalis. Clarity of TCR sharing across patients fell short of that in mice, possibly HLA-related.

On this clone: What it binds is not known.

This CDR3 is 17 amino acids long. V lost 7 bases to trimming and J lost 8 bases; unmatched junction nucleotides: 17. Germline lookup yields CDR1 LGHNA and CDR2 YNFKEQ. Sequencing relied on a cDNA template that was reverse transcribed from extracted RNA. Here immunoSEQ multiplex PCR was the method, and the copy in TCRdb shows in-frame clones only, minus some. The sample includes around 130,000 clones, approximately 58% of them seen just once. The specimen was CD4+ T cells sorted from blood, collected at week 0. The chain joins TRBV4-2 to TRBJ1-6, with 7 bases identical to TRBD1. The TCR sequence derives from a human donor with alopecia areata. The CDR3 spells CASNAGQPGRFDSPLHF. The CDR3 DNA sequence: TGTGCCAGCAATGCGGGACAGCCGGGGCGTTTTGATTCACCCCTCCACTTT.